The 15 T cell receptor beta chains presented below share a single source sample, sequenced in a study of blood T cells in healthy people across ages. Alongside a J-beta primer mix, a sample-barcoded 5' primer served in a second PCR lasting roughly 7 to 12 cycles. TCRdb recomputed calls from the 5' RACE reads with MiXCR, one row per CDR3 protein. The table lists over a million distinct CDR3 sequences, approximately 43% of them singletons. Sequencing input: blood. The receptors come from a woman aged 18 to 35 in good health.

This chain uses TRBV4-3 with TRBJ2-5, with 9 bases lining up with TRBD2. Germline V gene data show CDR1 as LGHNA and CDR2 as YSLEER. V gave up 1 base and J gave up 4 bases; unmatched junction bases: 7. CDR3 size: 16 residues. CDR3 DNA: TGCGCCAGCAGCCAAGCAGCGGGAGGTGCTGGAGAGACCCAGTACTTC. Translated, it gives CASSQAAGGAGETQYF.

As DNA, the CDR3 is TGTGCCATCAGTCCGGGACTAGCCGATTCCAAAAACATTCAGTACTTC. Residues: CAISPGLADSKNIQYF. The chain carries TRBV10-3 and TRBJ2-4; 9 bases line up with TRBD2. The junction had 7 bases not matched to a gene; V was cut back by 5 bases and J by 2 bases. The CDR3 has 16 residues. Germline CDR1 reads ENHRY; CDR2 reads SYGVKD.

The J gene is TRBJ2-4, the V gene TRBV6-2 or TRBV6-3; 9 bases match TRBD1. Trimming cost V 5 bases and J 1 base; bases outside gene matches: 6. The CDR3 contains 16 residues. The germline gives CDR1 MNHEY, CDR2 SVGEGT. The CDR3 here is CASSSRDREAKNIQYF. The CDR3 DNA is TGTGCCAGCAGTAGCCGGGACAGGGAGGCCAAAAACATTCAGTACTTC.

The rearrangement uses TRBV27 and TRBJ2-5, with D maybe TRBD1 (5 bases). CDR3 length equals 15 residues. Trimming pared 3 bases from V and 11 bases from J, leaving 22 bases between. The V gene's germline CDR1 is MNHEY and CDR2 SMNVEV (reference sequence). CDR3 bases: TGTGCCAGCAGTTTCAGCAGGGCTATCCTCAATGAGCAGTACTTC. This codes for CASSFSRAILNEQYF.

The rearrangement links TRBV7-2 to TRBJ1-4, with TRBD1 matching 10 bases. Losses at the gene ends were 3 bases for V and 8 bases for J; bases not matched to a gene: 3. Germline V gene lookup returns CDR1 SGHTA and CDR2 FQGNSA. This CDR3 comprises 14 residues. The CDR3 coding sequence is TGTGCCAGCAGCTTGGACAGGGGGAGGGAAAAACTGTTTTTT. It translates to CASSLDRGREKLFF.

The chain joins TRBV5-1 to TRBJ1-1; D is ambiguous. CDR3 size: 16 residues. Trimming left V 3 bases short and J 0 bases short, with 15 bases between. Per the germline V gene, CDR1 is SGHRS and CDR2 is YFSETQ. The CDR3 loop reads CASSYSPDTMNTEAFF. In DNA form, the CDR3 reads TGCGCCAGCAGCTATTCCCCTGACACTATGAACACTGAAGCTTTCTTT.

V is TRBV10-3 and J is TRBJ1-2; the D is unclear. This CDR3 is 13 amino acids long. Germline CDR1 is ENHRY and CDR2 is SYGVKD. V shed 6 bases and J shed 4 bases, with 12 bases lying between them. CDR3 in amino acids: CAIRHGGVYGYTF. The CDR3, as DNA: TGTGCCATCAGACACGGAGGAGTCTATGGCTACACCTTC.

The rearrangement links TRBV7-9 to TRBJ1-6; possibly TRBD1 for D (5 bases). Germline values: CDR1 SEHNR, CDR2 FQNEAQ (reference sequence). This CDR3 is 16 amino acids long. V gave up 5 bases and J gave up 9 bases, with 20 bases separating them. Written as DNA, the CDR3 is TGTGCCAGCAGCATTCACAGTAGGGGTATTTCTTCACCCCTCCACTTT. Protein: CASSIHSRGISSPLHF.

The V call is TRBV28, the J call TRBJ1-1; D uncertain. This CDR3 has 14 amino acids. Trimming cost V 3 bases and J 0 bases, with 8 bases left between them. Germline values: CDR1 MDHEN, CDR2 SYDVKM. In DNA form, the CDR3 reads TGTGCCAGCAGTTTCGGACTGCTGAACACTGAAGCTTTCTTT. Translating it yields CASSFGLLNTEAFF.

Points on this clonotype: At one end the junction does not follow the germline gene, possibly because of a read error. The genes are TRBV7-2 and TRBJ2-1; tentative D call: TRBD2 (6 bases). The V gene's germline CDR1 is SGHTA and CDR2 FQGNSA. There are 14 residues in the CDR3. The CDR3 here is CASSTSSDYNGQFF. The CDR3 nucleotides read TGTGCCAGCAGCACCTCTAGCGACTACAATGGGCAGTTCTTC.

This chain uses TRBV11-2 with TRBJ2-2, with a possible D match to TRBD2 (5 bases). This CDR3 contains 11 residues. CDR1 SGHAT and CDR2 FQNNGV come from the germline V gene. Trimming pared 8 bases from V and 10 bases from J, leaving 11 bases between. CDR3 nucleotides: TGTGCCAGCGGTCCGGGGTTGGAGCTGTTTTTT. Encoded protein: CASGPGLELFF.

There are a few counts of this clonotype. As DNA, the CDR3 is TGTGCCAGCTCGGGGGGATTGAGCTCCTACAATGAGCAGTACTTC. This encodes CASSGGLSSYNEQYF. This sequence joins TRBV7-2 and TRBJ2-7, with 7 bases aligning to TRBD2. This CDR3 spans 15 amino acids. The germline V gene has CDR1 SGHTA and CDR2 FQGNSA. Trimming cost V 8 bases and J 7 bases; bases outside gene matches: 17.

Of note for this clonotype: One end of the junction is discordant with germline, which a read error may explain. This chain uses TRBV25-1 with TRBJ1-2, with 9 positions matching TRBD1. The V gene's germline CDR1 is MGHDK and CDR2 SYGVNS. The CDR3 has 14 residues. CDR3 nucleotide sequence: TGTGCCAACAGTGAATGGGACAGGGCCTATGGCTACACCTTC. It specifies CANSEWDRAYGYTF.

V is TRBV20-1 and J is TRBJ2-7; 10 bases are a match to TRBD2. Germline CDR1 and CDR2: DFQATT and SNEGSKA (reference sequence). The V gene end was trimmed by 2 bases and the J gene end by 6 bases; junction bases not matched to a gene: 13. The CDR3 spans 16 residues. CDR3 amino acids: CSARQGSSGSSGEQYF. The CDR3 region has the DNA TGCAGTGCTAGACAGGGTTCTAGCGGGAGTTCTGGCGAGCAGTACTTC.

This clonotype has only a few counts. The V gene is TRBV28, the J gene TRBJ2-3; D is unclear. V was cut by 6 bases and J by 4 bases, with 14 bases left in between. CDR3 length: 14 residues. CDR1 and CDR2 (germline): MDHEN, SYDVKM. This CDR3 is CASSPRLVPDTQYF. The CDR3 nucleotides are TGTGCCAGCAGCCCTAGGTTGGTGCCAGATACGCAGTATTTT.